This TCR beta chain was recovered during a study of blood T cell repertoires in COVID-19 (dated by TCRdb to about 2020). Notes on the research overall: Collaborator samples came from the United States, Italy and Spain and covered acute and convalescent phases of COVID-19. The material from the prospective study consisted of cDNA or gDNA derived from T cells, B-cell-depleted T cells, or PBMCs. Deeply sampled blood TCRbeta repertoires from subjects exposed to, actively infected with, or recovered from COVID-19 were included in the dataset. The repertoires were released in a freely available public database meant as a resource for research on the immune response to SARS-CoV-2. The samples were drawn from two sources: the first 160 participants of the ongoing ImmuneRACE study, and 1,254 subjects contributed by 6 global collaborators. A de-identified subject ID, COVID-19 status, age in years and sex were almost always included in the sample metadata. Where available, HLA class I and class II types were taken from metadata supplied by the sample provider and were not determined by assay-based typing.

The collaborating institutions used their own protocols to collect whole blood in K2EDTA tubes. For TCRbeta analysis, collaborator samples were shipped as frozen whole blood, as isolated PBMCs, or as DNA extracted from either sample type. What the authors observed across the whole study: Clinical and demographic metadata were provided uncurated, with the amount varying by source and participant.

Ends trimmed: V by 2 bases, J by 0 bases; bases unmatched to a gene: 2. Measured from the cysteine to the phenylalanine, the CDR3 is 15 residues long. The read is trimmed to its CDR3 DNA, 45 bases read in frame from base 1. The CDR1 and CDR2 encoded by the germline V gene (reference sequence) are MNHEY and SMNVEV. TCRbeta CDR3 regions were amplified from genomic DNA by means of the immunoSEQ Assay, a bias-controlled multiplex PCR. In the source study's methods: Within the assay, amplification of reference gene primers was used to estimate how many nucleated cells each sample contained. Sequence reads were collapsed and filtered to measure the absolute abundance of every unique TCRbeta CDR3 rearrangement. For each sample, productive Simpson clonality was calculated as the square root of Simpson's diversity index over productive rearrangements. TCRdb carries this immuneACCESS record with in-frame sequences only. Its versions omit some clonotypes, under half of them owing to an unresolved V gene in the studies checked, with the rest unexplained. That table furnishes V, J and clone size, whereas the DNA furnished D and trimming. Recorded for this sample are 90,000 to 120,000 clones; 80% to 85% of them occurred a single time. Roughly 4% of the sample belongs to the ten largest clones.

This clone was observed a few times. Its antigen is unknown. No per-base quality is available; no much larger clone lies one base away. The material sequenced was peripheral blood. The rearrangement joined TRBV27 to TRBJ2-7, and TRBD1 aligns with 9 junction nucleotides. This receptor was taken from a man between 70 and 80 years old with acute or convalescent COVID-19. For the CDR3, the sequence is CASSLGTGSSYEQYF. The DNA is as follows: TGTGCCAGCAGTTTAGGGACAGGGAGCTCCTACGAGCAGTACTTC.